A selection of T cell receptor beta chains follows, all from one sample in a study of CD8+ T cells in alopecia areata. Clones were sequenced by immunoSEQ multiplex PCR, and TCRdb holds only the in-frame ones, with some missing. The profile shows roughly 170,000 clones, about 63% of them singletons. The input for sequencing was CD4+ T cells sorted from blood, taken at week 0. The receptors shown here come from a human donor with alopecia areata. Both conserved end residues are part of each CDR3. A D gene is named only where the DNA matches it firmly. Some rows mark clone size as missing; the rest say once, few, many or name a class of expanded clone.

cdr3_aa: CASSARQGWTEAFF
cdr3_nt: TGTGCCAGCAGTGCCAGACAGGGGTGGACTGAAGCTTTCTTT
d_call: TRBD1
clone_size: .
v_call: TRBV2
j_call: TRBJ1-1

cdr3_aa: CASSLVLGSTGELFF
cdr3_nt: TGTGCCAGCAGCTTGGTATTAGGGTCCACCGGGGAGCTGTTTTTT
d_call: .
clone_size: .
v_call: TRBV5-4
j_call: TRBJ2-2

cdr3_aa: CASTIDGDEQFF
cdr3_nt: TGTGCCAGCACCATAGATGGGGATGAGCAGTTCTTC
d_call: .
clone_size: .
v_call: TRBV7-9
j_call: TRBJ2-1

cdr3_aa: CASSQVQNRNQETQYF
cdr3_nt: TGCGCCAGCAGCCAAGTTCAAAACCGTAATCAAGAGACCCAGTACTTC
d_call: .
clone_size: .
v_call: TRBV4-1
j_call: TRBJ2-5

cdr3_aa: CASSSDRAGAQYF
cdr3_nt: TGTGCCAGCAGCTCAGACAGGGCGGGGGCCCAGTACTTC
d_call: .
clone_size: few
v_call: TRBV6-6
j_call: TRBJ2-5

cdr3_aa: CASSNTGTGAGEQFF
cdr3_nt: TGTGCCAGCAGCAACACCGGGACAGGGGCGGGTGAGCAGTTCTTC
d_call: TRBD1
clone_size: few
v_call: TRBV6-1
j_call: TRBJ2-1

cdr3_aa: CASSFPDRQETQYF
cdr3_nt: TGCGCCAGCAGCTTCCCGGACAGGCAAGAGACCCAGTACTTC
d_call: TRBD1
clone_size: .
v_call: TRBV5-1
j_call: TRBJ2-5

cdr3_aa: CASSRGAGQETQYF
cdr3_nt: TGTGCCAGCAGCCGGGGGGCCGGGCAAGAGACCCAGTACTTC
d_call: .
clone_size: .
v_call: TRBV27
j_call: TRBJ2-5

cdr3_aa: CASSFTGSGYTF
cdr3_nt: TGTGCCAGCAGTTTCACAGGAAGCGGCTACACCTTC
d_call: .
clone_size: once
v_call: TRBV25-1
j_call: TRBJ1-2

cdr3_aa: CASSPGGNSNQPQHF
cdr3_nt: TGTGCCAGCAGCCCAGGGGGGAATAGCAATCAGCCCCAGCATTTT
d_call: TRBD1
clone_size: few
v_call: TRBV7-9
j_call: TRBJ1-5

cdr3_aa: CSVTTRGSSSYEQYF
cdr3_nt: TGCAGCGTTACAACCCGGGGGTCGAGCTCCTACGAGCAGTACTTC
d_call: .
clone_size: .
v_call: TRBV29-1
j_call: TRBJ2-7

cdr3_aa: CAWSLGQGTDTQYF
cdr3_nt: TGTGCCTGGAGCTTGGGACAGGGCACAGATACGCAGTATTTT
d_call: TRBD1
clone_size: .
v_call: TRBV30
j_call: TRBJ2-3

cdr3_aa: CASSLGPGDSTDTQYF
cdr3_nt: TGCGCCAGCAGCTTGGGTCCGGGGGACTCCACAGATACGCAGTATTTT
d_call: .
clone_size: .
v_call: TRBV5-1
j_call: TRBJ2-3

cdr3_aa: CAITAARTTNYGYTF
cdr3_nt: TGTGCCATCACCGCCGCCCGTACGACTAACTATGGCTACACCTTC
d_call: .
clone_size: .
v_call: TRBV10-3
j_call: TRBJ1-2

cdr3_aa: CATKRQGSNQPQHF
cdr3_nt: TGTGCCACCAAGAGACAGGGAAGCAATCAGCCCCAGCATTTT
d_call: TRBD1
clone_size: .
v_call: TRBV19
j_call: TRBJ1-5

cdr3_aa: CAWSVLSRAYNSPLHF
cdr3_nt: TGTGCCTGGAGTGTCTTGTCTAGAGCCTATAATTCACCCCTCCACTTT
d_call: .
clone_size: .
v_call: TRBV30
j_call: TRBJ1-6

cdr3_aa: CASSVASGDGLQETQYF
cdr3_nt: TGCGCCAGCAGCGTGGCGAGCGGCGATGGACTCCAAGAGACCCAGTACTTC
d_call: .
clone_size: .
v_call: TRBV5-1
j_call: TRBJ2-5

cdr3_aa: CASMTTRGEETQYF
cdr3_nt: TGTGCCAGTATGACAACTCGGGGAGAAGAGACCCAGTACTTC
d_call: .
clone_size: .
v_call: TRBV27
j_call: TRBJ2-5

cdr3_aa: CASSLRTSGQETQYF
cdr3_nt: TGCGCCAGCAGCCTTCGGACTAGCGGCCAAGAGACCCAGTACTTC
d_call: TRBD2
clone_size: few
v_call: TRBV5-1
j_call: TRBJ2-5

cdr3_aa: CASSPGHRTDTQYF
cdr3_nt: TGTGCCAGCAGCCCCGGACATCGCACAGATACGCAGTATTTT
d_call: .
clone_size: .
v_call: TRBV11-3
j_call: TRBJ2-3

cdr3_aa: CAWRTGGRTEAFF
cdr3_nt: TGTGCCTGGAGAACAGGGGGCCGCACTGAAGCTTTCTTT
d_call: TRBD1
clone_size: .
v_call: TRBV30
j_call: TRBJ1-1

cdr3_aa: CASSETGQTPNEQFF
cdr3_nt: TGTGCCAGCAGCGAGACGGGACAGACTCCCAATGAGCAGTTCTTC
d_call: TRBD1
clone_size: .
v_call: TRBV7-6
j_call: TRBJ2-1

cdr3_aa: CAWSEQYTGELFF
cdr3_nt: TGTGCCTGGAGTGAGCAATACACCGGGGAGCTGTTTTTT
d_call: .
clone_size: .
v_call: TRBV30
j_call: TRBJ2-2

cdr3_aa: CASSEVQGDYGYTF
cdr3_nt: TGTGCCAGCAGTGAAGTCCAGGGAGACTATGGCTACACCTTC
d_call: .
clone_size: .
v_call: TRBV2
j_call: TRBJ1-2

cdr3_aa: CASSLLGNTEAFF
cdr3_nt: TGTGCCAGCAGCTTACTAGGGAACACTGAAGCTTTCTTT
d_call: .
clone_size: .
v_call: TRBV7-9
j_call: TRBJ1-1

cdr3_aa: CASSISGSNQPQHF
cdr3_nt: TGCGCCAGCAGCATAAGTGGTAGCAATCAGCCCCAGCATTTT
d_call: .
clone_size: .
v_call: TRBV5-1
j_call: TRBJ1-5

cdr3_aa: CASSVTRDPSTDTQYF
cdr3_nt: TGTGCCAGCAGCGTGACCCGGGACCCAAGCACAGATACGCAGTATTTT
d_call: .
clone_size: .
v_call: TRBV5-6
j_call: TRBJ2-3

cdr3_aa: CASSYSGVRETQYF
cdr3_nt: TGTGCCAGCAGTTACTCGGGGGTTAGGGAGACCCAGTACTTC
d_call: .
clone_size: few
v_call: TRBV11-2
j_call: TRBJ2-5

cdr3_aa: CSGGQGIGEQYF
cdr3_nt: TGCAGCGGGGGACAGGGAATTGGCGAGCAGTACTTC
d_call: TRBD1
clone_size: .
v_call: TRBV29-1
j_call: TRBJ2-7

cdr3_aa: CSVAGNYGYTF
cdr3_nt: TGCAGCGTTGCTGGGAATTATGGCTACACCTTC
d_call: .
clone_size: .
v_call: TRBV29-1
j_call: TRBJ1-2

cdr3_aa: CAISESPPGLAADTQYF
cdr3_nt: TGTGCCATCAGTGAGTCGCCCCCGGGACTAGCGGCGGATACGCAGTATTTT
d_call: TRBD2
clone_size: few
v_call: TRBV10-3
j_call: TRBJ2-3

cdr3_aa: CAWSSLRTGGSPGELFF
cdr3_nt: TGTGCCTGGAGTTCCCTCCGGACAGGGGGCTCTCCCGGGGAGCTGTTTTTT
d_call: TRBD1
clone_size: .
v_call: TRBV30
j_call: TRBJ2-2

cdr3_aa: CASSSPGQGFYEQYF
cdr3_nt: TGCGCCAGCAGCTCTCCGGGACAGGGTTTCTACGAGCAGTACTTC
d_call: TRBD1
clone_size: .
v_call: TRBV5-1
j_call: TRBJ2-7

cdr3_aa: CASSHRDRDTEAFF
cdr3_nt: TGTGCCAGCAGTCACCGGGACAGAGACACTGAAGCTTTCTTT
d_call: TRBD1
clone_size: .
v_call: TRBV27
j_call: TRBJ1-1

cdr3_aa: CASSPGGGTDTQYF
cdr3_nt: TGTGCCAGTAGTCCAGGGGGAGGCACAGATACGCAGTATTTT
d_call: TRBD1
clone_size: few
v_call: TRBV19
j_call: TRBJ2-3

cdr3_aa: CASSTRQGKGYTF
cdr3_nt: TGTGCCAGCAGCACCCGGCAGGGAAAGGGCTACACCTTC
d_call: .
clone_size: .
v_call: TRBV11-1
j_call: TRBJ1-2

cdr3_aa: CATSRGGAGYEQYF
cdr3_nt: TGTGCCACCAGCAGAGGGGGGGCAGGCTACGAGCAGTACTTC
d_call: .
clone_size: .
v_call: TRBV15
j_call: TRBJ2-7

cdr3_aa: CSVVGRTGDGYTF
cdr3_nt: TGCAGCGTTGTGGGTCGGACAGGGGATGGCTACACCTTC
d_call: TRBD1
clone_size: .
v_call: TRBV29-1
j_call: TRBJ1-2

cdr3_aa: CSVPSTWHTEAFF
cdr3_nt: TGCAGCGTCCCAAGTACGTGGCACACTGAAGCTTTCTTT
d_call: .
clone_size: .
v_call: TRBV29-1
j_call: TRBJ1-1

cdr3_aa: CSGDRGQFGYTF
cdr3_nt: TGCAGCGGGGACAGGGGGCAGTTTGGCTACACCTTC
d_call: TRBD1
clone_size: .
v_call: TRBV29-1
j_call: TRBJ1-2

cdr3_aa: CASSPTGDGGYTF
cdr3_nt: TGTGCCAGCTCACCTACAGGGGATGGTGGCTACACCTTC
d_call: TRBD1
clone_size: .
v_call: TRBV18
j_call: TRBJ1-2

cdr3_aa: CSVATGNTNTEAFF
cdr3_nt: TGCAGCGTTGCAACAGGGAATACGAACACTGAAGCTTTCTTT
d_call: .
clone_size: .
v_call: TRBV29-1
j_call: TRBJ1-1